The 7 T cell receptor beta chains listed next were all sequenced from one sample in a study of low-dose radiotherapy and immunotherapy resistance in tumors. This sample's time point: before trial treatment. With TRAV- and TRBV-specific primers, first-strand cDNA was made, covering the alpha and beta chains. For amplifying TCRs, the PCR ran for about 19 cycles with Phusion, which was used together with a constant-region primer and the adapter on the V primers. Using its own MiXCR run on the reads, TCRdb lists one record per CDR3 protein. The profile shows 55,000 to 80,000 distinct CDR3 sequences, more than 20% of them singletons. This specimen was PBMCs, taken before treatment. The source of these receptors is a male donor with rectosigmoid adenocarcinoma.

The V gene is TRBV27, the J gene TRBJ2-5, with 9 positions matching TRBD2. V lost 5 bases, J lost 2 bases, and 0 bases stayed unmatched. This CDR3 has 13 residues. Germline-derived CDR1 and CDR2 are MNHEY and SMNVEV (reference sequence). This CDR3 reads CASSAGGQETQYF. The CDR3 bases are TGTGCCAGCAGTGCGGGGGGGCAAGAGACCCAGTACTTC.

As regards this clonotype: It is likely a read error: a sequence one base away is far more abundant. V usage is TRBV26 and J usage is TRBJ2-3; the listed D gene, TRBD1, was not tested against the DNA. TRBV26 corresponds to a pseudogene. This CDR3 is built from 19 residues. The DNA for the CDR3 is TGTTCCAGCAGTCCCCGAGGCGGGGCGAAGACCGCTAGCACAGATACGCAGTATTTT. It encodes CSSSPRGGAKTASTDTQYF.

This chain connects TRBV5-6 to TRBJ1-3, with D possibly TRBD1 on 5 matching bases. CDR1 is SGHDT and CDR2 is YYEEEE in the germline V gene. Between the trimmed V and J ends, which lost 4 bases and 2 bases, there was a span of 10 bases. The CDR3 is 14 residues long. The CDR3 loop is CASSRRGTGNTIYF. The CDR3, as DNA: TGTGCCAGCAGCCGAAGGGGCACTGGAAACACCATATATTTT.

This clonotype came up a few times. The J gene is TRBJ2-2, the V gene TRBV9; 8 positions match TRBD1. CDR3 length: 16 amino acids. V trimming: 3 bases; J trimming: 2 bases; junction bases outside the gene matches: 6. The germline V gene encodes CDR1 SGDLS and CDR2 YYNGEE. The chain's CDR3 is CASSAGQGRNTGELFF. The DNA of the CDR3 is TGTGCCAGCAGCGCAGGACAGGGCCGTAACACCGGGGAGCTGTTTTTT.

The J gene is TRBJ2-1, the V gene TRBV5-4, with D unresolved. V was shortened by 4 bases and J by 1 base, with 15 bases between the two germline ends. Per germline, CDR1 SGHNT and CDR2 YYREEE (reference sequence). This CDR3 region has 16 residues. CDR3 in amino acids: CASSPGGGHSYNEQFF. The DNA of the CDR3 is TGTGCCAGCAGCCCGGGCGGTGGGCATTCCTACAATGAGCAGTTCTTC.

In its sample, this clonotype was seen many times. V gene TRBV20-1 combines with J gene TRBJ1-5, with D tentatively TRBD1 (5 bases). The CDR3 contains 14 residues. V lost 1 base and J lost 3, with 10 bases in between. Germline V gene data show CDR1 as DFQATT and CDR2 as SNEGSKA (reference sequence). The CDR3 spells CSARAGDFNQPQHF. CDR3 nucleotide sequence: TGCAGTGCTAGAGCGGGGGACTTCAATCAGCCCCAGCATTTT.

Many counts were recorded for this clonotype. CDR3 DNA: TGTGCCAGCAGCTTAGCGGGGACAGGGGAGATCGAGCAGTACTTC. Translating it yields CASSLAGTGEIEQYF. The genes are TRBV7-9 and TRBJ2-7; 10 nucleotides agree with TRBD1. After removal of 0 bases from V and 6 bases from J, the junction contained 5 bases not matched to a gene. Looked up from germline, CDR1 is SEHNR and CDR2 is FQNEAQ (reference sequence). The CDR3 has 15 residues.